What follows are 11 T cell receptor beta chains derived from one specimen sequenced in a study of blood T cell repertoires in COVID-19. The protocol was immunoSEQ multiplex PCR, while the TCRdb copy is restricted to in-frame clones and leaves out a portion. The sample includes 40,000 to 60,000 clones, roughly 80% of them seen just once. The sample was peripheral blood. The receptors derive from a man aged 50 or older with active COVID-19.

The chain uses TRBV4-1 and TRBJ2-2, with TRBD2 matching 10 bases. Germline CDR1 reads MGHRA; CDR2 reads YSYEKL. The CDR3 has 17 residues. Trimming removed 0 bases from V and 7 bases from J; junction bases left unmatched: 8. Written as DNA, the CDR3 is TGCGCCAGCAGCCAAGATCAGCGGGGGGGCCCAAACGGGGAGCTGTTTTTT. As protein: CASSQDQRGGPNGELFF.

The gene calls are TRBV2 and TRBJ1-2, with 8 bases fitting TRBD1. CDR3 size: 16 residues. Germline lookup yields CDR1 SNHLY and CDR2 FYNNEI. The J segment lost 1 base and the V segment lost 4 bases, leaving 8 bases of the junction unmatched. The CDR3 loop is CASSGDRQGSNYGYTF. The DNA of the CDR3 is TGTGCCAGCAGTGGAGATAGACAGGGGAGTAACTATGGCTACACCTTC.

The chain is built from TRBV6-5 and TRBJ2-2, with D possibly TRBD1 on 6 matching bases. This CDR3 contains 14 residues. V was shortened by 6 bases and J by 1 base, with 9 bases between the two germline ends. The germline V gene has CDR1 MNHEY and CDR2 SVGAGI. In DNA form, the CDR3 reads TGTGCCAGCAGCAAGGGACAGAACACCGGGGAGCTGTTTTTT. Its protein is CASSKGQNTGELFF.

V is TRBV24-1 and J is TRBJ2-7; 9 bases are a match to TRBD1. V shed 4 bases and J 4 bases; nucleotides not matched to a gene: 7. The V gene's germline CDR1 is KGHDR and CDR2 SFDVKD. The CDR3 is 15 residues long. CDR3 region: CATSDPGTGLYEQYF. The CDR3, as DNA: TGTGCCACCAGTGACCCCGGGACAGGGTTGTACGAGCAGTACTTC.

The V call is TRBV29-1, the J call TRBJ2-6; D is possibly TRBD2 (6 bases). V lost 0 bases and J lost 4, with 16 bases in between. The CDR3 spans 17 residues. Germline CDR1 and CDR2: SQVTM and ANQGSEA. CDR3 sequence (DNA): TGCAGCGTTGAAGATGGGGTTGGAGGGCGCGGGGCCAACGTCCTGACTTTC. Its protein product is CSVEDGVGGRGANVLTF. Supplemented by reference TRBV29-1 and TRBJ2-6, the full variable domain reads SAVISQKPSRDICQRGTSLTIQCQVDSQVTMMFWYRQQPGQSLTLIATANQGSEATYESGFVIDKFPISRPNLTFSTLTVSNMSPEDSSIYLCSVEDGVGGRGANVLTFGAGSRLTVL.

The rearrangement joins TRBV27 to TRBJ2-7, with 9 bases lining up with TRBD2. This CDR3 is built from 14 residues. Unmatched junction bases numbered 6, after V lost 4 bases and J lost 5 bases. Germline CDR1 reads MNHEY; CDR2 reads SMNVEV (reference sequence). CDR3 DNA sequence: TGTGCCAGCAGTTATGGCGGGGGGGCGGACGAGCAGTACTTC. Its protein product is CASSYGGGADEQYF.

The rearrangement uses TRBV4-1 and TRBJ1-1; D is unresolved. The CDR3 runs 13 residues. V was trimmed by 5 bases and J by 4 bases, leaving 11 bases between them. Germline CDR1 is MGHRA and CDR2 is YSYEKL. The CDR3 loop reads CASSVTRGTEAFF. The CDR3 DNA sequence: TGCGCCAGCAGCGTAACCAGAGGCACTGAAGCTTTCTTT.

This clone was found once. CDR3 loop: CASSQGGQGTTDTQYF. CDR3 coding DNA: TGTGCCAGCAGCCAAGGGGGGCAGGGAACCACAGATACGCAGTATTTT. This chain links TRBV3-1 (or the pseudogene TRBV3-2) with TRBJ2-3, with D perhaps matching TRBD1 (6 bases). Germline assignment: CDR1 LGHDT and CDR2 YNNKEL (reference sequence). CDR3 length: 16 residues. V lost 1 base, J lost 2 bases, and 13 bases lay in between.

The CDR3 DNA reads as TGTGCCAGCACCTTCGGAGGCTTGACTGAAGCTTTCTTT. Its protein product is CASTFGGLTEAFF. The chain uses TRBV11-2 and TRBJ1-1; no reliable D call. Trimming removed 7 bases at V and 5 bases at J, with 14 bases between. The CDR3 is 13 residues long. The germline CDR1 and CDR2 sequences are SGHAT and FQNNGV. Drawing the rest from reference TRBV11-2 and TRBJ1-1, the complete variable domain is EAGVAQSPRYKIIEKRQSVAFWCNPISGHATLYWYQQILGQGPKLLIQFQNNGVVDDSQLPKDRFSAERLKGVDSTLKIQPAKLEDSAVYLCASTFGGLTEAFFGQGTRLTVV.

The rearrangement uses TRBV20-1 and TRBJ2-1; a possible D gene is TRBD2 (5 bases). Trimming removed 3 bases from V and 8 bases from J, with 8 bases in between. The CDR3 is 11 amino acids. Germline CDR1 DFQATT, CDR2 SNEGSKA (reference sequence). The CDR3 spells CSASDYDEQFF. DNA of the CDR3: TGCAGTGCTAGCGACTATGATGAGCAGTTCTTC.

The chain recombines TRBV18 with TRBJ2-7; 10 bases agree with TRBD1. The CDR3 spans 15 residues. The J segment lost 2 bases and the V segment lost 6 bases, leaving 7 bases of the junction unmatched. CDR1 is KGHSH, CDR2 LQKENI, per germline. This CDR3 is CASSAGTGVPYEQYF. As DNA, the CDR3 is TGTGCCAGCTCTGCTGGGACAGGGGTACCCTACGAGCAGTACTTC.